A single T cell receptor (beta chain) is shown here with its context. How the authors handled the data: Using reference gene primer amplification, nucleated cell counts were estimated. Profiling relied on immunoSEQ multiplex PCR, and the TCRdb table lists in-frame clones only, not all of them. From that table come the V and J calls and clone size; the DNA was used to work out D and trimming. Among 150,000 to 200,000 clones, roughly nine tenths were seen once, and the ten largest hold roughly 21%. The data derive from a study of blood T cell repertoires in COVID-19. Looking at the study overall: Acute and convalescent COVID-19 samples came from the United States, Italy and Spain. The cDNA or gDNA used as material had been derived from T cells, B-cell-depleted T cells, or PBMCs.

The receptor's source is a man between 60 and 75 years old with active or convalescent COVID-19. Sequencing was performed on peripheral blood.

This CDR3 reads CASSSHRGRYSYNEQFF. In DNA form, the CDR3 reads TGTGCCAGCAGCTCCCACAGGGGGCGCTATTCCTACAATGAGCAGTTCTTC. The chain carries TRBV11-2 and TRBJ2-1; 9 bases fit TRBD1. The CDR3 runs 17 residues. Germline V CDR1 and CDR2: SGHAT, FQNNGV. J was trimmed by 1 base and V by 4 bases; bases with no gene match: 8.